Below, 22 T cell receptor beta chains from the same sample are listed, as sequenced in a study of blood T cell repertoires in COVID-19. The assay was immunoSEQ multiplex PCR, and TCRdb's table has in-frame clones only and misses some. Of over 400,000 clones in the sample, 86% were seen once. The sequenced sample consisted of peripheral blood. All receptors come from a young woman with active or convalescent COVID-19.

This chain uses TRBV18 with TRBJ1-6; 10 bases match TRBD1. From germline, CDR1 is KGHSH and CDR2 LQKENI. The CDR3 spans 15 residues. After removal of 5 bases from V and 8 bases from J, the junction contained 6 bases not matched to a gene. CDR3 sequence reads: CASSGGTGVDSPLHF. DNA of the CDR3: TGTGCCAGCTCAGGCGGGACAGGGGTTGATTCACCCCTCCACTTT.

The rearrangement joins TRBV14 to TRBJ2-3; maybe TRBD2 (6 bases). Trimming cost V 4 bases and J 8 bases, with 16 bases left between them. The CDR3 spans 14 residues. Per the germline V gene, CDR1 is SGHDN and CDR2 is FVKESK. The CDR3 loop reads CASSPDTGGRTQYF. CDR3 coding DNA: TGTGCCAGCAGCCCAGATACAGGAGGGCGTACGCAGTATTTT.

The DNA of the CDR3 is TGTGCCAGCAGCCAAGCTGTGACAGGGGATTTGGACATTCAGTACTTC. As protein: CASSQAVTGDLDIQYF. This chain connects TRBV3-1 (or the pseudogene TRBV3-2) to TRBJ2-4, with 8 nucleotides matching TRBD1. The junction had 10 bases not matched to a gene; V was cut back by 1 base and J by 8 bases. The germline V gene encodes CDR1 LGHDT and CDR2 YNNKEL (reference sequence). The CDR3 extends over 16 amino acids.

In this sample, this clone turned up a few times. The CDR3 DNA is TGTGCCAGCAGCAGCGGACAGGGTGCCTATGGCTACACCTTC. Amino acid sequence: CASSSGQGAYGYTF. The V gene is TRBV28, the J gene TRBJ1-2; 8 bases match TRBD1. Trimming removed 6 bases from V and 4 bases from J; junction bases left unmatched: 7. Germline CDR1 and CDR2: MDHEN and SYDVKM. The CDR3 has 14 amino acids.

This sequence joins TRBV4-1 and TRBJ2-3; TRBD2 matches at 12 bases. The J segment lost 6 bases and the V segment lost 4 bases, leaving 5 bases of the junction unmatched. The germline CDR1 and CDR2 sequences are MGHRA and YSYEKL. The CDR3 covers 15 residues. CDR3 amino acids: CASSRLAGGPDTQYF. As DNA, the CDR3 is TGCGCCAGCAGCCGTCTAGCGGGGGGGCCGGATACGCAGTATTTT.

The rearrangement joins TRBV2 to TRBJ2-5; D ambiguous. The V end was cut by 3 bases, the J end by 2 bases, with 7 bases between. The CDR3 consists of 13 residues. From germline, CDR1 is SNHLY and CDR2 FYNNEI. The CDR3 sequence: CASSERVQETQYF. The CDR3 region has the DNA TGTGCCAGCAGTGAGAGAGTACAAGAGACCCAGTACTTC. Variable domain in full (rest from reference TRBV2 and TRBJ2-5): EPEVTQTPSHQVTQMGQEVILRCVPISNHLYFYWYRQILGQKVEFLVSFYNNEISEKSEIFDDQFSVERPDGSNFTLKIRSTKLEDSAMYFCASSERVQETQYFGPGTRLLVL.

This chain joins TRBV19 and TRBJ1-1, with 8 bases matching TRBD1. With 5 bases clipped from V and 1 base from J, the junction kept 9 bases outside the gene matches. In germline, CDR1 is LNHDA, CDR2 SQIVND (reference sequence). The CDR3 runs 16 residues. The CDR3 reads CASSPLTGVTNTEAFF. CDR3 nucleotides: TGTGCCAGTAGTCCGCTGACAGGGGTGACGAACACTGAAGCTTTCTTT.

The chain combines TRBV7-9 with TRBJ1-5; 7 bases fit TRBD1. CDR1 is SEHNR and CDR2 is FQNEAQ in the germline V gene (reference sequence). The CDR3 extends over 15 amino acids. V was pared by 5 bases and J by 8 bases, with 12 bases of the junction left unmatched. CDR3 nucleotides: TGTGCCAGCAGCATAACTGGGGGCAGGGGGGAGCCCCAGCATTTT. It specifies CASSITGGRGEPQHF.

The chain couples TRBV5-4 to TRBJ1-3, with D unresolved. Deletions cut 0 bases from V and 2 bases from J, with 21 bases between. CDR3 length: 19 residues. The germline gives CDR1 SGHNT, CDR2 YYREEE (reference sequence). The CDR3: CASSLERSFGIGAGNTIYF. CDR3 DNA sequence: TGTGCCAGCAGCTTGGAACGTAGTTTTGGCATTGGAGCTGGAAACACCATATATTTT.

J is TRBJ2-2 and V is TRBV12-3 or TRBV12-4; D gene uncertain. V was shortened by 5 bases and J by 3 bases, with 7 bases between the two germline ends. The length of the CDR3 is 13 residues. The CDR3 DNA follows: TGTGCCAGCAGTCCCCCCTACACCGGGGAGCTGTTTTTT. Its protein product is CASSPPYTGELFF.

The rearrangement uses TRBV24-1 and TRBJ1-1; D unresolved. Between the trimmed V and J ends, which lost 4 bases and 5 bases, there was a span of 13 bases. CDR1 and CDR2 (germline): KGHDR, SFDVKD. The CDR3 contains 14 residues. The CDR3 DNA is TGTGCCACCAGTGAGGCTCTCTCGGGGACTGAAGCTTTCTTT. Its protein product is CATSEALSGTEAFF.

This chain connects TRBV6-6 to TRBJ2-2; no clear D. This CDR3 is 15 amino acids long. V shed 5 bases and J shed 0 bases, with 10 bases lying between them. In germline, CDR1 is MNHNY, CDR2 SVGAGI (reference sequence). The chain's CDR3 is CASSPPSANTGELFF. As DNA, the CDR3 is TGTGCCAGCAGTCCCCCCTCCGCGAACACCGGGGAGCTGTTTTTT.

The chain carries TRBV5-4 and TRBJ1-2, with 7 bases matching TRBD1. Looked up from germline, CDR1 is SGHNT and CDR2 is YYREEE (reference sequence). The ends lost 2 bases at V and 0 bases at J; junction bases unmatched: 1. There are 14 residues in the CDR3. The chain's CDR3 is CASSFGTANYGYTF. In nucleotides, the CDR3 is TGTGCCAGCAGCTTCGGGACAGCTAACTATGGCTACACCTTC.

This rearrangement joins TRBV5-6 to TRBJ2-1; 13 bases fit TRBD2. The ends lost 2 bases at V and 4 bases at J; junction bases unmatched: 3. Germline CDR1 reads SGHDT; CDR2 reads YYEEEE. The CDR3 has 16 amino acids. CDR3 sequence: CASSLGLAGVYNEQFF. The CDR3, as DNA: TGTGCCAGCAGCTTAGGACTAGCGGGAGTATACAATGAGCAGTTCTTC.

This clone has just one count. This chain connects TRBV27 to TRBJ1-5; unclear D gene. This CDR3 contains 17 residues. V dropped 5 bases and J dropped 2 bases, with 19 bases sitting between them. Germline V lookup: CDR1 MNHEY, CDR2 SMNVEV (reference sequence). CDR3 loop: CASSLKGSGLRNQPQHF. Written as DNA, the CDR3 is TGTGCCAGCAGTCTAAAAGGCTCAGGTTTGCGCAATCAGCCCCAGCATTTT.

The sample holds one count of this clone. This chain connects TRBV3-1 (or the pseudogene TRBV3-2) to TRBJ2-1; 12 bases line up with TRBD2. The CDR3 is 15 amino acids. Germline assignment: CDR1 LGHDT and CDR2 YNNKEL (reference sequence). V lost 4 bases, J lost 7 bases, and 5 bases stayed unmatched. This CDR3 is CASSLTTSGGNEQFF. The DNA for the CDR3 is TGTGCCAGCAGCCTAACGACTAGCGGGGGTAATGAGCAGTTCTTC.

The chain uses TRBV6-5 and TRBJ2-7, with D tentatively TRBD1 (6 bases). This CDR3 comprises 14 residues. Trimming took off 6 bases at V and 0 bases at J, with 12 bases between the two ends. CDR1 is MNHEY and CDR2 is SVGAGI in the germline V gene. The chain's CDR3 is CASSLDSISYEQYF. The CDR3 DNA reads as TGTGCCAGCAGCTTGGACAGTATCTCCTACGAGCAGTACTTC.

This clone was observed a handful of times. The chain has TRBV7-9 and TRBJ1-6, with 10 positions matching TRBD1. The CDR3 has 15 residues. Trimming removed 3 bases from V and 8 bases from J; junction bases left unmatched: 4. Germline V gene sequence: CDR1 SEHNR, CDR2 FQNEAQ (reference sequence). The CDR3 protein is CASSLGTGVDSPLHF. The CDR3 region has the DNA TGTGCCAGCAGCTTGGGGACAGGGGTAGATTCACCCCTCCACTTT.

V usage is TRBV5-4 and J usage is TRBJ2-5; D uncertain. CDR1 SGHNT and CDR2 YYREEE come from the germline V gene (reference sequence). Trimming shortened V by 0 bases and J by 4 bases, and 13 bases separated the two germline ends. The CDR3 is 15 amino acids. CDR3 nucleotide sequence: TGTGCCAGCAGCTTGGAGCTAGAAGGTGGAGAGACCCAGTACTTC. This codes for CASSLELEGGETQYF.

The chain links TRBV11-2 to TRBJ1-1; D might be TRBD1 (5 bases). CDR3 length: 15 amino acids. The V gene lost 2 bases and the J gene lost 1 base, with 11 bases spanning the gap. CDR1 is SGHAT, CDR2 FQNNGV, per germline. CDR3: CASSLRGSGNTEAFF. The CDR3, as DNA: TGTGCCAGCAGCTTACGGGGGTCGGGGAACACTGAAGCTTTCTTT.

The J gene is TRBJ1-2, the V gene TRBV21-1; the table's D call, TRBD1, has no DNA check behind it. TRBV21-1 is a listed pseudogene. The CDR3 is made up of 13 amino acids. The CDR3 bases are TGTGCCAGCAGCTTGGAGGGGGCACATGGCTACACCTTC. Its protein is CASSLEGAHGYTF.

The genes are TRBV5-4 and TRBJ2-1; D is uncertain. The CDR3 length is 16 residues. The V end was cut by 0 bases, the J end by 0 bases, with 10 bases between. The V gene's germline CDR1 is SGHNT and CDR2 YYREEE (reference sequence). This CDR3 is CASSLGPSSSYNEQFF. In nucleotides, the CDR3 is TGTGCCAGCAGCTTGGGACCATCTAGCTCCTACAATGAGCAGTTCTTC.